These 32 T cell receptor beta chains were all obtained from the same sample, sequenced in a study of blood T cell repertoires in COVID-19. The protocol was immunoSEQ multiplex PCR, while the TCRdb copy is restricted to in-frame clones and leaves out a portion. The sample includes about 270,000 clones, 88% of them seen just once. Source material: PBMCs or T cells enriched from blood (not recorded which). These receptors were taken from a woman aged 30 to 39 who had recovered from COVID-19.

The chain combines TRBV2 with TRBJ1-5; tentative D call: TRBD1 (6 bases). The germline CDR1 and CDR2 sequences are SNHLY and FYNNEI. V was pared by 3 bases and J by 6 bases, with 12 bases between. The CDR3 loop spans 14 amino acids. The CDR3 nucleotides read TGTGCCAGCAGTGATTGGGGGCGAGGTCAGCCCCAGCATTTT. It specifies CASSDWGRGQPQHF.

This sequence joins TRBV2 and TRBJ2-3; 9 positions match TRBD2. This CDR3 comprises 16 residues. The V gene's germline CDR1 is SNHLY and CDR2 FYNNEI. V shed 6 bases, J shed 2 bases, and the junction held 9 bases outside the gene matches. The CDR3 region has the DNA TGTGCCAGCAGCGATAGCGGGAGTTGGGCCACAGATACGCAGTATTTT. This sequence encodes CASSDSGSWATDTQYF. Full variable domain (rest looked up from reference TRBV2 and TRBJ2-3): EPEVTQTPSHQVTQMGQEVILRCVPISNHLYFYWYRQILGQKVEFLVSFYNNEISEKSEIFDDQFSVERPDGSNFTLKIRSTKLEDSAMYFCASSDSGSWATDTQYFGPGTRLTVL.

This clone was counted a few times. Other DNA sequences in this sample translate to the same CDR3. The chain couples TRBV28 to TRBJ1-2; D might be TRBD1 (6 bases). This CDR3 region has 13 residues. Trimming removed 5 bases from V and 5 bases from J, with 12 bases in between. Germline V gene lookup returns CDR1 MDHEN and CDR2 SYDVKM. Here the CDR3 reads CASSLLTGYGYTF. For the CDR3, the DNA is TGTGCCAGCAGTCTACTGACAGGTTATGGCTACACCTTC.

The rearrangement joins TRBV3-1 (or the pseudogene TRBV3-2) to TRBJ2-1, with 8 bases fitting TRBD2. Per the germline V gene, CDR1 is LGHDT and CDR2 is YNNKEL (reference sequence). The junction had 6 bases not matched to a gene; V was cut back by 2 bases and J by 0 bases. The CDR3 spans 17 residues. The DNA for the CDR3 is TGTGCCAGCAGCCAAAGACTAGCGCCCAGCTCCTACAATGAGCAGTTCTTC. Encoded protein: CASSQRLAPSSYNEQFF.

This clone was observed once. This chain uses TRBV4-1 with TRBJ2-2, with a weak D call TRBD1 (6 bases). Germline values: CDR1 MGHRA, CDR2 YSYEKL. The CDR3 is 14 residues long. The V and J ends lost 3 bases and 9 bases respectively, with 14 bases between them. CDR3 nucleotide sequence: TGCGCCAGCAGCCACCCCTTAGGGGGTCGGGAGCTGTTTTTT. It codes for CASSHPLGGRELFF.

For the CDR3, the DNA is TGTGCAAGTCGCTTAGGGACAGGGAGAAGCATAGTGGATGGCTACACCTTC. Translation: CASRLGTGRSIVDGYTF. V usage is TRBV12-2 and J usage is TRBJ1-2; TRBD1 reflects the table's D call only, with no check against the DNA. TRBV12-2 is flagged as a pseudogene. This CDR3 has 17 residues.

The V and J genes are TRBV6-5 and TRBJ2-7, with 8 bases aligning to TRBD1. Germline CDR1 MNHEY, CDR2 SVGAGI. The CDR3 loop spans 13 amino acids. J was trimmed by 4 bases and V by 10 bases; bases with no gene match: 9. The CDR3, as DNA: TGTGCCACTTCCGGGACAGGTAATTACGAGCAGTACTTC. Protein: CATSGTGNYEQYF.

Written as DNA, the CDR3 is TGCGCCAGCAGCTTTTCTTTGATCCAGGGGCGAGATTCACCCCTCCACTTT. This translates into CASSFSLIQGRDSPLHF. V gene TRBV5-1 combines with J gene TRBJ1-6, with a weak D call TRBD1 (6 bases). Germline CDR1 SGHRS, CDR2 YFSETQ. CDR3 length: 17 amino acids. The ends were cut back, 2 bases at V and 8 bases at J, with 20 bases in the middle.

DNA for the CDR3: TGTGCCAGCAGTTTGGCCTCCGGGAATTACTACGAGCAGTACTTC. This gives the protein CASSLASGNYYEQYF. The chain employs TRBV28 and TRBJ2-7, with D possibly matching TRBD2 (5 bases). Germline assignment: CDR1 MDHEN and CDR2 SYDVKM. CDR3 length: 15 residues. Trimming stripped 3 bases from V and 3 bases from J, with 15 bases between.

The gene calls are TRBV10-3 and TRBJ1-1; TRBD1 agrees at 8 bases. This CDR3 is built from 18 residues. V was clipped by 7 bases and J by 5 bases; unmatched bases: 21. The germline CDR1 and CDR2 sequences are ENHRY and SYGVKD. CDR3 coding DNA: TGTGCCATCAAGATTGCTCGACCCGCCACAGGGGGAAAAACTGAAGCTTTCTTT. Its protein product is CAIKIARPATGGKTEAFF.

The chain couples TRBV19 to TRBJ2-3, with TRBD2 matching 11 bases. V trimming: 3 bases; J trimming: 4 bases; junction bases outside the gene matches: 12. In germline, CDR1 is LNHDA, CDR2 SQIVND (reference sequence). This CDR3 contains 18 residues. This CDR3 is CASSISRVLAGGADTQYF. CDR3 sequence (DNA): TGTGCCAGTAGTATCTCACGCGTTCTAGCGGGAGGCGCAGATACGCAGTATTTT.

The rearrangement uses TRBV10-3 and TRBJ2-3, with 14 bases that match TRBD2. CDR1 is ENHRY, CDR2 SYGVKD, per germline. Trimming removed 8 bases from V and 6 bases from J; junction bases left unmatched: 7. The CDR3 sequence is 15 residues long. CDR3 loop: CAIGGTSGSVDTQYF. In DNA form, the CDR3 reads TGTGCCATCGGAGGGACTAGCGGGAGTGTGGATACGCAGTATTTT.

The rearrangement joins TRBV5-4 to TRBJ1-4; 7 bases are a match to TRBD1. In germline, CDR1 is SGHNT, CDR2 YYREEE (reference sequence). With V trimmed by 4 bases and J by 8 bases, 8 bases remained unmatched. The CDR3 length is 14 residues. For the CDR3, the DNA is TGTGCCAGCAGCCGCGCAGGGGGTGACGAAAAACTGTTTTTT. Protein: CASSRAGGDEKLFF.

V usage is TRBV19 and J usage is TRBJ2-1, with 11 bases fitting TRBD2. Germline V gives CDR1 LNHDA, CDR2 SQIVND (reference sequence). This CDR3 is 15 amino acids long. The V and J ends lost 1 base and 8 bases, in that order; junction bases with no gene match: 4. CDR3 bases: TGTGCCAGTAGTATAGTTAGCGGGAGGGGGTATGAGCAGTTCTTC. This codes for CASSIVSGRGYEQFF. Looking up the rest from reference TRBV19 and TRBJ2-1 gives the full variable domain: DGGITQSPKYLFRKEGQNVTLSCEQNLNHDAMYWYRQDPGQGLRLIYYSQIVNDFQKGDIAEGYSVSREKKESFPLTVTSAQKNPTAFYLCASSIVSGRGYEQFFGPGTRLTVL.

V and J are TRBV7-9 and TRBJ1-2, with 7 bases that match TRBD1. V lost 0 bases, J lost 6 bases, and 4 bases stayed unmatched. Germline V lookup: CDR1 SEHNR, CDR2 FQNEAQ (reference sequence). The CDR3 is 14 residues long. The CDR3: CASSLASRGNGYTF. CDR3 nucleotide sequence: TGTGCCAGCAGCTTAGCGTCCAGGGGGAATGGCTACACCTTC. The full variable domain, in which reference TRBV7-9 and TRBJ1-2 provide the parts outside the CDR3, is DTGVSQNPRHKITKRGQNVTFRCDPISEHNRLYWYRQTLGQGPEFLTYFQNEAQLEKSRLLSDRFSAERPKGSFSTLEIQRTEQGDSAMYLCASSLASRGNGYTFGSGTRLTVV.

This clone was seen a single time. The chain is built from TRBV2 and TRBJ1-1; D unresolved. Deletions cut 7 bases from V and 6 bases from J, with 12 bases between. The CDR3 length is 12 residues. Germline V gene lookup returns CDR1 SNHLY and CDR2 FYNNEI. CDR3 sequence reads: CASTHRGPEAFF. CDR3 DNA sequence: TGTGCCAGCACCCACCGGGGTCCTGAAGCTTTCTTT.

The chain combines TRBV12-5 with TRBJ1-2, with 7 bases identical to TRBD1. This CDR3 is built from 15 residues. The V gene's germline CDR1 is LGHNT and CDR2 FRNRAP. With 3 bases clipped from V and 6 bases from J, the junction kept 10 bases outside the gene matches. The CDR3 loop is CASGFGRRGADGYTF. The DNA for the CDR3 is TGTGCTAGTGGTTTCGGCCGCAGGGGGGCCGATGGCTACACCTTC.

The V and J genes are TRBV11-2 and TRBJ2-7; D is possibly TRBD2 (6 bases). V lost 6 bases, J lost 6 bases, and 21 bases lay in between. The CDR3 extends over 15 amino acids. Germline-derived CDR1 and CDR2 are SGHAT and FQNNGV. The CDR3 sequence is CASRLTLGGSSEQYF. The CDR3 coding sequence is TGTGCCAGCAGATTGACCCTGGGGGGATCGTCCGAGCAGTACTTC.

The chain joins TRBV30 to TRBJ2-1, with 10 bases identical to TRBD2. The germline V gene has CDR1 GTSNPN and CDR2 SVGIG (reference sequence). With V trimmed by 3 bases and J by 6 bases, 5 bases remained unmatched. The CDR3 is made up of 14 amino acids. CDR3 loop: CAWSLAGVFNEQFF. Here the CDR3 DNA reads TGTGCCTGGAGCCTAGCGGGAGTATTCAATGAGCAGTTCTTC.

The chain employs TRBV30 and TRBJ2-7, with 15 positions matching TRBD2. The germline V gene has CDR1 GTSNPN and CDR2 SVGIG (reference sequence). Unmatched junction bases numbered 5, after V lost 2 bases and J lost 6 bases. This CDR3 comprises 15 residues. The CDR3 region is CAWSQGLAGGSEQYF. CDR3 bases: TGTGCCTGGAGTCAGGGACTAGCGGGAGGATCCGAGCAGTACTTC.

The chain recombines TRBV5-1 with TRBJ2-2, with TRBD1 as a possible D gene (6 bases). Germline V gives CDR1 SGHRS, CDR2 YFSETQ. V shed 5 bases and J shed 5 bases, with 10 bases lying between them. The CDR3 totals 13 residues. The CDR3 protein is CASRPQGTGELFF. CDR3 in DNA: TGCGCCAGCAGGCCCCAGGGGACCGGGGAGCTGTTTTTT.

The chain links TRBV27 to TRBJ1-4; 8 nucleotides match TRBD1. This CDR3 spans 13 amino acids. With 8 bases clipped from V and 8 bases from J, the junction kept 7 bases outside the gene matches. Germline CDR1 is MNHEY and CDR2 is SMNVEV (reference sequence). Written as DNA, the CDR3 is TGTGCCAGCGGGGGACAGGTAGGGGAAAAACTGTTTTTT. Translating gives CASGGQVGEKLFF.

The rearrangement links TRBV7-2 to TRBJ2-7; 7 bases are a match to TRBD1. Germline V gene sequence: CDR1 SGHTA, CDR2 FQGNSA. The V gene end was trimmed by 4 bases and the J gene end by 6 bases; junction bases not matched to a gene: 6. This CDR3 is 13 amino acids long. CDR3 protein: CASSSYRGGEQYF. DNA of the CDR3: TGTGCCAGCAGCTCTTACAGGGGTGGCGAGCAGTACTTC.

The J gene is TRBJ2-7, the V gene TRBV5-1, with unresolved D. Deletions cut 5 bases from V and 5 bases from J, with 17 bases between. CDR3 length equals 14 residues. Germline lookup yields CDR1 SGHRS and CDR2 YFSETQ. CDR3 DNA sequence: TGCGCCAGCAGTTTCGAGGCGCGTTCCCACGAGCAGTACTTC. Its protein is CASSFEARSHEQYF.

The rearrangement joins TRBV28 to TRBJ1-2; TRBD1 aligns across 8 bases. Trimming cost V 3 bases and J 7 bases; bases outside gene matches: 7. The CDR3 is 14 amino acids. Germline V gene data show CDR1 as MDHEN and CDR2 as SYDVKM. The CDR3 protein is CASSLWDRYAGYTF. Written as DNA, the CDR3 is TGTGCCAGCAGTTTGTGGGACAGGTACGCTGGCTACACCTTC.

The chain couples TRBV2 to TRBJ2-1; D might be TRBD2 (7 bases). This CDR3 contains 15 residues. With 7 bases removed from V and 1 base from J, the gap between germline ends came to 14 bases. CDR1 and CDR2 from the germline V gene are SNHLY and FYNNEI. Here the CDR3 reads CASMYGGLSYNEQFF. The CDR3 bases are TGTGCCAGCATGTACGGGGGGCTATCCTACAATGAGCAGTTCTTC.

The chain links TRBV6-2 or TRBV6-3 to TRBJ2-7; D is possibly TRBD1 (5 bases). The CDR3 runs to 16 residues. V lost 0 bases, J lost 3 bases, and 15 bases lay in between. The V gene's germline CDR1 is MNHEY and CDR2 SVGEGT. The CDR3 region is CASSYSKAAGNYEQYF. CDR3 sequence (DNA): TGTGCCAGCAGTTACTCGAAAGCAGCAGGGAACTACGAGCAGTACTTC.

This clone was counted only a few times. The chain employs TRBV6-5 and TRBJ1-1, with a tentative D call TRBD1 (5 bases). Germline-derived CDR1 and CDR2 are MNHEY and SVGAGI. V shed 5 bases and J shed 5 bases, with 9 bases lying between them. The CDR3 contains 12 residues. The CDR3 coding sequence is TGTGCCAGCAGTACCGGGGGAACTGAAGCTTTCTTT. This encodes CASSTGGTEAFF.

The chain links TRBV6-4 to TRBJ2-3; no definite D call. The germline V and J ends were trimmed by 3 bases and 2 bases, with 9 bases remaining between them. This CDR3 comprises 14 residues. CDR1 is MRHNA and CDR2 is SNTAGT in the germline V gene. CDR3 sequence (DNA): TGTGCCAGCAGTGAAGGCGGCGCCACAGATACGCAGTATTTT. Translated, it gives CASSEGGATDTQYF.

V is TRBV6-5 and J is TRBJ2-2, with D possibly TRBD1 on 7 matching bases. This CDR3 is built from 14 residues. Looked up from germline, CDR1 is MNHEY and CDR2 is SVGAGI. Deletions cut 6 bases from V and 6 bases from J, with 14 bases between. The CDR3 spells CASSTGEDAGELFF. In nucleotides, the CDR3 is TGTGCCAGCAGCACAGGGGAGGATGCCGGGGAGCTGTTTTTT.

The rearrangement uses TRBV7-9 and TRBJ1-1; D uncertain. Looked up from germline, CDR1 is SEHNR and CDR2 is FQNEAQ (reference sequence). The germline V and J ends were trimmed by 2 bases and 1 base, with 5 bases remaining between them. CDR3 length: 13 residues. The CDR3, as DNA: TGTGCCAGCAGCTTAACGCGGAACACTGAAGCTTTCTTT. It is translated as CASSLTRNTEAFF.

The chain has TRBV28 and TRBJ2-7; 11 nucleotides agree with TRBD2. The trim removed 3 bases at V and 5 bases at J, leaving 9 bases unmatched. CDR1 and CDR2 from the germline V gene are MDHEN and SYDVKM. This CDR3 has 16 residues. CDR3: CASSLLAGGPLDEQYF. The CDR3 coding sequence is TGTGCCAGCAGTTTGTTAGCGGGAGGGCCTTTGGACGAGCAGTACTTC.